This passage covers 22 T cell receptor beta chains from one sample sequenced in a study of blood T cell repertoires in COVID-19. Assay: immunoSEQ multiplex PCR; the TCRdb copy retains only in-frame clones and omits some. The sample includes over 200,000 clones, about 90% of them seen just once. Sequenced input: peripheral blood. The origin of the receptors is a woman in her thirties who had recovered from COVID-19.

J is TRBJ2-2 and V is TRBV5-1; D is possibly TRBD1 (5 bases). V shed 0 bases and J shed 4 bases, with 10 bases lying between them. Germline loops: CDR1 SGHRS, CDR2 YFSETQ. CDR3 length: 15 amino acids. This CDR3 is CASSLVRQSTGELFF. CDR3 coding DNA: TGCGCCAGCAGCTTGGTAAGACAGTCCACCGGGGAGCTGTTTTTT.

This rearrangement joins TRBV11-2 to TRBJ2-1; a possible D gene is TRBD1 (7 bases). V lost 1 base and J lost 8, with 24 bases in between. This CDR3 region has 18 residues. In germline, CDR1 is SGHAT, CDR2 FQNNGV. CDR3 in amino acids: CASSLGQTGPIGSDEQFF. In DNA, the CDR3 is TGTGCCAGCAGCTTAGGTCAGACAGGGCCTATCGGGAGCGATGAGCAGTTCTTC.

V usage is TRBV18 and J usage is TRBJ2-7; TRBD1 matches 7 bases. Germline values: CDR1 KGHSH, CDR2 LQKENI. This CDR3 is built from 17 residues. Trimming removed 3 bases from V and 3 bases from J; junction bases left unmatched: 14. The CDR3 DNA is TGTGCCAGCTCACCGAGGCAAATCGGACAGGACCTCTACGAGCAGTACTTC. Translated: CASSPRQIGQDLYEQYF.

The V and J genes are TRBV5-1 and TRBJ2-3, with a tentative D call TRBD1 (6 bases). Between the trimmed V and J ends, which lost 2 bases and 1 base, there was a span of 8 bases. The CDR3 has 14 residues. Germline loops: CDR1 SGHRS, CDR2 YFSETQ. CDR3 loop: CASSFAGGTDTQYF. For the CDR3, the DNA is TGCGCCAGCAGCTTTGCAGGGGGCACAGATACGCAGTATTTT.

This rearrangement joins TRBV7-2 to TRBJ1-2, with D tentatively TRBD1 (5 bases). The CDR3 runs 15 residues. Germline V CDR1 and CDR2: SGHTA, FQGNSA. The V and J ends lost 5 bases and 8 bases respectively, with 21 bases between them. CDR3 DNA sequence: TGTGCCAGCAGCCTAAGACAGTCCACGGGCTACGGCTACACCTTC. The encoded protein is CASSLRQSTGYGYTF.

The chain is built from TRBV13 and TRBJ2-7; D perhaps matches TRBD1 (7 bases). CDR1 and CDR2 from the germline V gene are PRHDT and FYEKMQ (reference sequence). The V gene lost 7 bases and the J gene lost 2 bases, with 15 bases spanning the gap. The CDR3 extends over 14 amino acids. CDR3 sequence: CASTPRGETYEQYF. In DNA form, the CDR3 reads TGTGCCAGCACCCCCAGGGGGGAAACCTACGAGCAGTACTTC.

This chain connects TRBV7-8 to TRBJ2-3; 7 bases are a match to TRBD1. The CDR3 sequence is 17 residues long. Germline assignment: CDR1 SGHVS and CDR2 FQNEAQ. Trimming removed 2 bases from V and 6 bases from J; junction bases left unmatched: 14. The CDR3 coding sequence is TGTGCCAGCAGCTTACCCAGGGACAGCCCCGAGGGGGATACGCAGTATTTT. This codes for CASSLPRDSPEGDTQYF.

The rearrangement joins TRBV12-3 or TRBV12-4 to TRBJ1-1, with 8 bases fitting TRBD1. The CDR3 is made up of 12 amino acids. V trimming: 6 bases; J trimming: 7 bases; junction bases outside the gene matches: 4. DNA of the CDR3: TGTGCCAGCAGGCGGACAGGGCTTGAAGCTTTCTTT. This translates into CASRRTGLEAFF.

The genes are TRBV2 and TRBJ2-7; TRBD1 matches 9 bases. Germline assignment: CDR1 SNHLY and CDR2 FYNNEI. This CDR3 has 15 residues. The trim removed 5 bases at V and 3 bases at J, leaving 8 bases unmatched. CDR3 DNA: TGTGCCAGCAGTTCCGGGACAGGGAGCTTCTACGAGCAGTACTTC. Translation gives CASSSGTGSFYEQYF.

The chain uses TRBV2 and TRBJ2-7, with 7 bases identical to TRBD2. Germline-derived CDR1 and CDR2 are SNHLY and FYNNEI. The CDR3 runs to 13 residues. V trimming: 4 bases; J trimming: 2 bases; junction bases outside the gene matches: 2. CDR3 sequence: CASSGGGTYEQYF. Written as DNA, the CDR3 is TGTGCCAGCAGTGGGGGGGGAACCTACGAGCAGTACTTC.

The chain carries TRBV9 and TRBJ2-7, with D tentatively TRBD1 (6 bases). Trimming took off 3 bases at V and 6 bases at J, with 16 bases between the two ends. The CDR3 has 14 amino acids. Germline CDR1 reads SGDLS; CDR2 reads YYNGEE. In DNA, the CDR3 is TGTGCCAGCAGCGAGGGGGATGCTAGAAGCGAGCAGTACTTC. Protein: CASSEGDARSEQYF.

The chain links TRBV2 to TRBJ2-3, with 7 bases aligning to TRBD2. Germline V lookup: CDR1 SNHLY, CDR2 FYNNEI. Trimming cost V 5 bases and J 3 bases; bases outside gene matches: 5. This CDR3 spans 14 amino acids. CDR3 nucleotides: TGTGCCAGCAGTACGGGACTAAGTACAGATACGCAGTATTTT. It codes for CASSTGLSTDTQYF. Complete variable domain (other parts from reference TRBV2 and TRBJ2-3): EPEVTQTPSHQVTQMGQEVILRCVPISNHLYFYWYRQILGQKVEFLVSFYNNEISEKSEIFDDQFSVERPDGSNFTLKIRSTKLEDSAMYFCASSTGLSTDTQYFGPGTRLTVL.

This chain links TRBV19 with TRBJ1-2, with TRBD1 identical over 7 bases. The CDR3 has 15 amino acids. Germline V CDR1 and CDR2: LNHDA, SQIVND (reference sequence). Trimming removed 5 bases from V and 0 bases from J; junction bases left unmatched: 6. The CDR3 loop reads CASSFPDRANYGYTF. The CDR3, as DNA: TGTGCCAGTAGTTTCCCTGACAGGGCTAACTATGGCTACACCTTC.

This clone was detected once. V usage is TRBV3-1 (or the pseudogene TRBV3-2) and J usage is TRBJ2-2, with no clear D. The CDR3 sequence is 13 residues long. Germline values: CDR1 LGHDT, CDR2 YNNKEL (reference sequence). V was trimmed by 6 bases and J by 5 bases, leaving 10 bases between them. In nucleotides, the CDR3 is TGTGCCAGCAGTATAATCTTAACCGGGGAGCTGTTTTTT. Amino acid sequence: CASSIILTGELFF.

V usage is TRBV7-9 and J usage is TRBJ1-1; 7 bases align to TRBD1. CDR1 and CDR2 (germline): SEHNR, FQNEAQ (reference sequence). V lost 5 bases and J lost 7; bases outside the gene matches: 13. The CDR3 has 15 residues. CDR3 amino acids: CASSTSRSRDSEAFF. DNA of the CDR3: TGTGCCAGCAGCACGAGTAGGTCCAGGGACAGTGAAGCTTTCTTT.

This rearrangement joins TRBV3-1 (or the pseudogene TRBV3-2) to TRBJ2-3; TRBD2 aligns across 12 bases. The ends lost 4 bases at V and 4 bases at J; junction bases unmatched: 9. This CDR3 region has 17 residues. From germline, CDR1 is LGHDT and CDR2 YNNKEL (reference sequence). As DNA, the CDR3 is TGTGCCAGCAGCCCTAACTCACTAGCGGGGGGCCCAGATACGCAGTATTTT. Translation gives CASSPNSLAGGPDTQYF.

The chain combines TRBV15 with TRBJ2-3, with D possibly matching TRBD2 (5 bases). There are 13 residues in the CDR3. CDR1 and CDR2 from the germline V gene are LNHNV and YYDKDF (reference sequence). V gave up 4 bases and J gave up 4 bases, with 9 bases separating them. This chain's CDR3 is CATSNDSADTQYF. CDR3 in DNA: TGTGCCACCAGCAACGATAGCGCAGATACGCAGTATTTT.

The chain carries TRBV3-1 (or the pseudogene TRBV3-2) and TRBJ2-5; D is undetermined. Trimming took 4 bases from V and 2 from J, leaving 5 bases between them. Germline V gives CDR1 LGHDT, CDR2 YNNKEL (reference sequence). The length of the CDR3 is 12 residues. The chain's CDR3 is CASSPSQETQYF. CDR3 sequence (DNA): TGTGCCAGCAGCCCCTCGCAAGAGACCCAGTACTTC.

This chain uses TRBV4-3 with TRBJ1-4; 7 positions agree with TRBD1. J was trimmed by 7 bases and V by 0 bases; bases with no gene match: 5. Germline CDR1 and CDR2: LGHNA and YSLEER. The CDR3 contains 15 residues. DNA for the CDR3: TGCGCCAGCAGCCAAGATAGGACAGGTAGTGAAAAACTGTTTTTT. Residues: CASSQDRTGSEKLFF.

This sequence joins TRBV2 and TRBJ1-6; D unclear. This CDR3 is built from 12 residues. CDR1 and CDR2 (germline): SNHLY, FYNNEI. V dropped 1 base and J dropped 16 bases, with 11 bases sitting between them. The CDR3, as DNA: TGTGCCAGCAGTGAAGTAGGCAGGCTACTCCACTTT. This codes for CASSEVGRLLHF.

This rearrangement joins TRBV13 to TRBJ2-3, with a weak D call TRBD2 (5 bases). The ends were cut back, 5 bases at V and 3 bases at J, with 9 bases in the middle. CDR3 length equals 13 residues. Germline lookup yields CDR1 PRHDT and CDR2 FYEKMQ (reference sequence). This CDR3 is CASSPDFTDTQYF. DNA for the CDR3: TGTGCCAGCAGCCCGGACTTTACAGATACGCAGTATTTT.

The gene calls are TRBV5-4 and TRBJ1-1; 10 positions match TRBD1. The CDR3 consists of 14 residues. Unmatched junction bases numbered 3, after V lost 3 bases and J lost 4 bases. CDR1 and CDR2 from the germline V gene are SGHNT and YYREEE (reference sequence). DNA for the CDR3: TGTGCCAGCAGCTGGACAGGGGGTCCCACTGAAGCTTTCTTT. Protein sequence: CASSWTGGPTEAFF.